This T cell receptor beta chain came from a study of T cells in Graves' hyperthyroidism and ophthalmopathy. Across the study: Peripheral blood was collected at initial diagnosis, before any treatment.

Germline V gene sequence: CDR1 GTSNPN, CDR2 SVGIG (reference sequence). The junction had 8 bases not matched to a gene; V was cut back by 2 bases and J by 7 bases. This CDR3 has 14 residues. TCR beta CDR3 region amplification was performed from RNA transcripts. The HTBI set primed first-round TCR CDR3 RT-PCR. In TCRdb, the multiplex PCR reads were re-called with MiXCR into one record per CDR3 protein. The sample carries hundreds of thousands of distinct CDR3 sequences, about 15% recorded once. This clonotype came up many times. What was sequenced was blood. The origin of this receptor is a woman in her 30s with Graves' hyperthyroidism. V and J are TRBV30 and TRBJ2-1, with 7 bases aligning to TRBD2. In DNA, the CDR3 is TGTGCCTGGAGTTTCGGCGGGAGTCAGAATGAGCAGTTCTTC. Translating gives CAWSFGGSQNEQFF.